This is a list of T cell receptor beta chains from one sample in a study of blood T cell repertoires in COVID-19. TCRdb's table, derived via immunoSEQ multiplex PCR, lists solely in-frame clones and lacks some. The sample lists approximately 80,000 clones, 60% to 75% occurring once. Sequences were obtained from peripheral blood. These receptors all come from a man aged 50-59 years with active or convalescent COVID-19. Both conserved end residues are part of each CDR3. Fields, in order: V gene, J gene, CDR3 protein.

>TRBV5-1|TRBJ2-7
CASSLTGRGDEQYF
>TRBV19|TRBJ1-5
CASNSLGQGNQPQHF
>TRBV3-1/TRBV3-2|TRBJ1-4
CASSQDWRDNEKLFF
>TRBV25-1|TRBJ1-1
CASRAPDRGRSMNTEAFF
>TRBV2|TRBJ2-3
CASSPDASGVKPDTQYF
>TRBV10-3|TRBJ1-1
CAISEREGDTEAFF
>TRBV3-1/TRBV3-2|TRBJ1-5
CASSPGDQPQHF
>TRBV6-5|TRBJ1-1
CASSYSGQPGTEAFF
>TRBV6-1|TRBJ1-4
CASSESGGSKLFF
>TRBV30|TRBJ1-1
CAWRWRGSMNTEAFF
>TRBV19|TRBJ1-2
CASSLSNYGYTF
>TRBV5-5|TRBJ1-1
CASSLPDSLNTEAFF
>TRBV30|TRBJ1-6
CAWSVISSYNSPLHF
>TRBV3-1/TRBV3-2|TRBJ1-5
CASRLQGSNQPQHF
>TRBV21-1|TRBJ2-7
CASSTTGISYEQYF
>TRBV30|TRBJ2-1
CAWSKGLAGSNEQFF
>TRBV5-6|TRBJ1-2
CASSDLRQGSYYGYTF
>TRBV6-1|TRBJ2-3
CASSLSPGTQYF
>TRBV3-1/TRBV3-2|TRBJ1-2
CASSLTSGRNYGYTF
>TRBV4-1|TRBJ2-7
CASSQPTGGKYEQYF
>TRBV5-6|TRBJ1-1
CASSPSTGEVTEAFF
>TRBV10-3|TRBJ2-1
CAISEGGGDEQFF
>TRBV9|TRBJ2-2
CASSDPSRGLAHNTGELFF
>TRBV6-2/TRBV6-3|TRBJ1-3
CASSYLRTAGNTIYF
>TRBV21-1|TRBJ2-7
CASRREHGEQYF
>TRBV30|TRBJ1-6
CAWSVRQGGSYNSPLHF
>TRBV5-8|TRBJ2-2
CASSVGTGATGELFF
>TRBV5-4|TRBJ2-1
CASSLTGNNEQFF
>TRBV15|TRBJ2-4
CATSSDRGRNIQYF
>TRBV4-1|TRBJ2-2
CASSQRGKSGVGTGELFF